This T cell receptor (beta chain) was sequenced for a study of blood T cell repertoires in COVID-19. Assignments of participants to cohorts depended upon their own reported clinical history. Per germline, CDR1 SEHNR and CDR2 FQNEAQ (reference sequence). This CDR3 region has 13 residues. The V gene lost 5 bases and the J gene lost 2 bases, with 9 bases spanning the gap. Per the original methods: Estimated nucleated cell counts came from reference gene primer amplification. Method: immunoSEQ multiplex PCR; TCRdb's copy keeps in-frame clones and lacks some. That table gives V, J and clone size, and the DNA gave D and trimming. The sample lists 230,000 or so clones, about nine tenths occurring once.

The TCR comes from a woman under 40 who had recovered from COVID-19. Sequenced input: PBMCs or T cells enriched from blood (not recorded which). The V gene is TRBV7-9, the J gene TRBJ1-2; D perhaps matches TRBD1 (6 bases). The CDR3 region is CASSRQENYGYTF. The DNA for the CDR3 is TGTGCCAGCAGCCGACAGGAGAACTATGGCTACACCTTC. Variable domain in full (rest from reference TRBV7-9 and TRBJ1-2): DTGVSQNPRHKITKRGQNVTFRCDPISEHNRLYWYRQTLGQGPEFLTYFQNEAQLEKSRLLSDRFSAERPKGSFSTLEIQRTEQGDSAMYLCASSRQENYGYTFGSGTRLTVV.